These 18 T cell receptor beta chains were all obtained from the same sample, sequenced in a study of Graves' ophthalmopathy and Graves' hyperthyroidism. RNA transcripts provided the template for amplifying TCR beta CDR3 regions. The authors performed first-round RT-PCR with HTBI primers and then a second-round multiplex PCR. From the multiplex PCR reads, TCRdb called clonotypes with MiXCR, one entry per CDR3 protein. Of 350,000 or so distinct CDR3 sequences listed, about a sixth are singletons. Sequenced input: peripheral blood. The receptors derive from an adult man with Graves' ophthalmopathy.

This clonotype occurred many times. V usage is TRBV9 and J usage is TRBJ1-3; TRBD1 matches 9 bases. Germline V lookup: CDR1 SGDLS, CDR2 YYNGEE. The CDR3 is 17 amino acids. With V trimmed by 2 bases and J by 4 bases, 10 bases remained unmatched. CDR3 bases: TGTGCCAGCAGCGTGGGGACAGGGCCCCAATCCGGAAACACCATATATTTT. Translation: CASSVGTGPQSGNTIYF.

This clonotype was detected ten times or more. This sequence joins TRBV7-6 and TRBJ2-7; the D is unclear. The CDR3 extends over 14 amino acids. The V gene lost 5 bases and the J gene lost 2 bases, with 13 bases spanning the gap. The germline CDR1 and CDR2 sequences are SGHVS and FNYEAQ. CDR3: CASSPALGPYEQYF. In DNA, the CDR3 is TGTGCCAGCAGCCCGGCACTCGGGCCCTACGAGCAGTACTTC.

This clonotype was picked up many times. The J gene is TRBJ2-7, the V gene TRBV11-2, with TRBD1 as a possible D gene (5 bases). The CDR3 is 14 residues long. Trimming took off 2 bases at V and 3 bases at J, with 11 bases between the two ends. Germline V gene sequence: CDR1 SGHAT, CDR2 FQNNGV. The CDR3 DNA follows: TGTGCCAGCAGCTTATTTTACGACAGCTACGAGCAGTACTTC. It encodes CASSLFYDSYEQYF.

This clonotype was detected many times. The rearrangement links TRBV20-1 to TRBJ1-6; weak D call: TRBD1 (6 bases). The CDR3 is 15 residues long. Trimming pared 3 bases from V and 6 bases from J, leaving 15 bases between. The germline V gene has CDR1 DFQATT and CDR2 SNEGSKA (reference sequence). The CDR3, as DNA: TGCAGTGCTAGGAGGATCGGGACAACTAATTCACCCCTCCACTTT. It encodes CSARRIGTTNSPLHF.

This clonotype came up many times. The chain recombines TRBV11-2 with TRBJ2-5; D gene ambiguous. Germline V gene data show CDR1 as SGHAT and CDR2 as FQNNGV. Trimming took off 5 bases at V and 5 bases at J, with 6 bases between the two ends. This CDR3 contains 11 residues. The CDR3 DNA reads TGTGCCAGCAGCATTACGGAGACCCAGTACTTC. It specifies CASSITETQYF.

This clonotype was recorded at least ten times. J is TRBJ1-2 and V is TRBV5-1, with TRBD1 identical over 12 bases. The V gene end was trimmed by 2 bases and the J gene end by 6 bases; junction bases not matched to a gene: 5. Germline assignment: CDR1 SGHRS and CDR2 YFSETQ. The CDR3 totals 15 residues. The CDR3 DNA is TGCGCCAGCAGCTTCTCCGGGACAGGGGGCGATGGCTACACCTTC. Translated, it gives CASSFSGTGGDGYTF. Looking up the rest from reference TRBV5-1 and TRBJ1-2 gives the full variable domain: KAGVTQTPRYLIKTRGQQVTLSCSPISGHRSVSWYQQTPGQGLQFLFEYFSETQRNKGNFPGRFSGRQFSNSRSEMNVSTLELGDSALYLCASSFSGTGGDGYTFGSGTRLTVV.

This clonotype was recorded at least ten times. The chain has TRBV6-5 and TRBJ2-2, with TRBD1 matching over 7 bases. Germline CDR1 is MNHEY and CDR2 is SVGAGI. The CDR3 has 16 amino acids. Unmatched junction bases numbered 10, after V lost 2 bases and J lost 7 bases. This CDR3 reads CASSYVGQPTHGELFF. For the CDR3, the DNA is TGTGCCAGCAGTTACGTGGGACAGCCAACCCACGGGGAGCTGTTTTTT.

This clonotype was counted many times. The J gene is TRBJ1-1, the V gene TRBV30, with D uncertain. The CDR3 runs 12 residues. Germline CDR1 is GTSNPN and CDR2 is SVGIG (reference sequence). Deletions cut 6 bases from V and 0 bases from J, with 8 bases between. CDR3 amino acids: CACGRLNTEAFF. In DNA, the CDR3 is TGTGCCTGTGGACGGCTGAACACTGAAGCTTTCTTT.

This clonotype was counted ten times or more. The chain has TRBV29-1 and TRBJ2-4; tentative D call: TRBD2 (5 bases). V was trimmed by 3 bases and J by 5 bases, leaving 11 bases between them. The CDR3 is 13 residues long. Germline CDR1 is SQVTM and CDR2 is ANQGSEA. This CDR3 is CSVEWRSENIQYF. The DNA for the CDR3 is TGCAGCGTTGAGTGGAGGTCCGAAAACATTCAGTACTTC. Full variable domain (missing parts from reference TRBV29-1 and TRBJ2-4): SAVISQKPSRDICQRGTSLTIQCQVDSQVTMMFWYRQQPGQSLTLIATANQGSEATYESGFVIDKFPISRPNLTFSTLTVSNMSPEDSSIYLCSVEWRSENIQYFGAGTRLSVL.

Many counts were recorded for this clonotype. This chain joins TRBV20-1 and TRBJ2-7, with D perhaps matching TRBD2 (5 bases). Germline V gene data show CDR1 as DFQATT and CDR2 as SNEGSKA (reference sequence). Trimming took 0 bases from V and 1 from J, leaving 13 bases between them. The CDR3 loop spans 15 amino acids. CDR3 amino acids: CSARDPQRQSYEQYF. CDR3 sequence (DNA): TGCAGTGCTAGAGATCCCCAGCGGCAGTCCTACGAGCAGTACTTC.

This clonotype was seen repeatedly, ten times or more. V usage is TRBV9 and J usage is TRBJ1-1; maybe TRBD1 (5 bases). Trimming shortened V by 0 bases and J by 3 bases, and 6 bases separated the two germline ends. This CDR3 is built from 13 residues. CDR1 is SGDLS, CDR2 YYNGEE, per germline. CDR3: CASSVDRHTEAFF. In DNA, the CDR3 is TGTGCCAGCAGCGTAGACAGGCACACTGAAGCTTTCTTT.

This clonotype was seen ten or more times. This chain uses TRBV6-5 with TRBJ1-1; D is uncertain. V gave up 7 bases and J gave up 2 bases, with 11 bases separating them. CDR3 size: 13 residues. From germline, CDR1 is MNHEY and CDR2 SVGAGI. In nucleotides, the CDR3 is TGTGCCAGCACCCCCGGACCCAACACTGAAGCTTTCTTT. Translating gives CASTPGPNTEAFF.

This clonotype came up many times. The chain uses TRBV28 and TRBJ1-6, with D perhaps TRBD1 (6 bases). The CDR3 is 15 residues long. CDR1 and CDR2 from the germline V gene are MDHEN and SYDVKM. Deletions cut 5 bases from V and 7 bases from J, with 15 bases between. The CDR3 nucleotides read TGTGCCAGCAGTACCCAACAGGGAGGGAATTCACCCCTCCACTTT. Translating gives CASSTQQGGNSPLHF.

About this clonotype itself: This sequence may be a read error, since a much larger clone differs from it by one base. The chain joins TRBV3-1 to TRBJ2-5, with TRBD2 matching 11 bases. This CDR3 region has 16 residues. CDR1 is LGHDT, CDR2 YNNKEL, per germline (reference sequence). CDR3 coding DNA: TGTGCCAGCAGCCGCACTAGCGGGAGAAGGGGAGAGATCCAGTACTTC. Translating it yields CASSRTSGRRGEIQYF.

As regards this clonotype: This may be a read error: a much more frequent sequence differs by one nucleotide. V is TRBV12-3 or TRBV12-4 and J is TRBJ2-2, with D tentatively TRBD2 (5 bases). The CDR3 runs to 15 residues. DNA for the CDR3: TGTGCCAGCAGCGCTCCTCTCGTCTCACCTGGGGAGCTGCTTTTT. This sequence encodes CASSAPLVSPGELLF.

A single count supports this clonotype. The chain uses TRBV12-3 or TRBV12-4 and TRBJ1-1; 12 bases agree with TRBD1. The V gene end was trimmed by 6 bases and the J gene end by 10 bases; junction bases not matched to a gene: 12. The CDR3 contains 15 residues. The CDR3 sequence: CASRDPGQGALRAFF. The CDR3 bases are TGTGCCAGCAGGGATCCGGGACAGGGGGCTTTGCGAGCTTTCTTT.

There are a few counts of this clonotype. This sequence joins TRBV28 and TRBJ2-5; 12 bases fit TRBD2. Germline loops: CDR1 MDHEN, CDR2 SYDVKM. Trimming cost V 3 bases and J 4 bases; bases outside gene matches: 18. The CDR3 runs 20 residues. The CDR3 loop is CASSFLTSGSGIRLRETQYF. CDR3 nucleotides: TGTGCCAGCAGTTTTTTGACTAGCGGGAGCGGGATCCGGCTCCGAGAGACCCAGTACTTC. Full variable domain (missing parts from reference TRBV28 and TRBJ2-5): DVKVTQSSRYLVKRTGEKVFLECVQDMDHENMFWYRQDPGLGLRLIYFSYDVKMKEKGDIPEGYSVSREKKERFSLILESASTNQTSMYLCASSFLTSGSGIRLRETQYFGPGTRLLVL.

This clonotype has a count of ten or more. The chain combines TRBV6-5 with TRBJ2-7, with D possibly matching TRBD2 (5 bases). With 0 bases removed from V and 1 base from J, the gap between germline ends came to 7 bases. CDR1 is MNHEY and CDR2 is SVGAGI in the germline V gene. CDR3 length: 14 amino acids. DNA for the CDR3: TGTGCCAGCAGTTACTCCCGAGGGTCCTACGAGCAGTACTTC. Residues: CASSYSRGSYEQYF.